Listed below are T cell receptor beta chains from one sample, sequenced in a study of T cell responses to AZD1222 COVID-19 vaccine. Clones were sequenced by immunoSEQ multiplex PCR, and TCRdb holds only the in-frame ones, with some missing. Of roughly 150,000 clones in the sample, about nine tenths were seen once. This sample comprised peripheral blood, obtained 28 days after the second AZD1222 dose. The receptors here all came from an adult who received the AZD1222 COVID-19 vaccine. The CDR3 runs from the conserved cysteine through the conserved F or W. The D gene is left open where the match is weak. Some rows mark clone size as missing; the rest say once, few, many or name a class of expanded clone.

clone_size j_call v_call d_call cdr3_nt cdr3_aa
once TRBJ2-3 TRBV4-1 TRBD2 TGCGCCAGCAGCCAAGCCTTCAGCGGGGGGCGGGCAGATACGCAGTATTTT CASSQAFSGGRADTQYF
- TRBJ1-2 TRBV9 - TGTGCCAGCAGCGACAGTTCCCGGGGGGGCTATGGCTACACCTTC CASSDSSRGGYGYTF
- TRBJ1-2 TRBV5-1 - TGCGCCAGCAGCTTGGGCACCTATGGCTACACCTTC CASSLGTYGYTF
- TRBJ2-5 TRBV7-2 - TGTGCCAGCAGCTTAGAAGTACGGGGACCCAAGAGGACCCAGTACTTC CASSLEVRGPKRTQYF
- TRBJ1-2 TRBV6-6 - TGTGCCAGCAGGCAAAGCTCCAATCCCCCCTATGGCTACACCTTC CASRQSSNPPYGYTF
- TRBJ2-1 TRBV6-6 - TGTGCCAGCAGTTGGGGACATAGCTCCTACAATGAGCAGTTCTTC CASSWGHSSYNEQFF
- TRBJ2-3 TRBV19 - TGTGCCAGTAGTCCACAGAGACGGGCAGATACGCAGTATTTT CASSPQRRADTQYF
- TRBJ1-3 TRBV5-6 TRBD1 TGTGCCAGCAGCACCGGGACAGGGCGCGGAAACACCATATATTTT CASSTGTGRGNTIYF
- TRBJ1-1 TRBV4-3 TRBD1 TGCGCCAGCAGCGACAGGGCGAACACTGAAGCTTTCTTT CASSDRANTEAFF
- TRBJ2-3 TRBV2 - TGTGCCAGCAGTGAAATCGGTGGGGGGGCGCGGTATTTT CASSEIGGGARYF
- TRBJ2-3 TRBV15 - TGTGCCACCAGCAGAGATCGTGTGGGGGCAGATACGCAGTATTTT CATSRDRVGADTQYF
few TRBJ1-6 TRBV2 TRBD1 TGTGCCAGCACCGGACAGGGGTTCTCACCCCTCCACTTT CASTGQGFSPLHF
- TRBJ2-7 TRBV7-3 TRBD2 TGTGCCAGCAGCGAACTAGCGGGGAACTACGAGCAGTACTTC CASSELAGNYEQYF